This passage covers 26 T cell receptor beta chains from one sample sequenced in a study of blood T cells in healthy people across ages. A sample-barcoded 5' primer and a J-beta primer mix were used in a second PCR of roughly 6 to 11 cycles. TCRdb passed the 5' RACE reads through MiXCR, listing each CDR3 protein once. The repertoire holds around 1.7 million distinct CDR3 sequences, 28% seen once, with 7.7% in the top ten. Sequencing input: blood. The receptors were gathered from a woman younger than 45 in good health.

V is TRBV7-6 and J is TRBJ2-3; D gene ambiguous. Trimming left V 5 bases short and J 0 bases short, with 12 bases between. The CDR3 runs to 15 residues. The germline V gene encodes CDR1 SGHVS and CDR2 FNYEAQ. This chain's CDR3 is CASSRWERSTDTQYF. DNA of the CDR3: TGTGCCAGCAGCCGATGGGAAAGGAGCACAGATACGCAGTATTTT.

This clonotype was counted a few times. The chain has TRBV4-3 and TRBJ2-1; D remains ambiguous. The CDR3 consists of 13 residues. Germline CDR1 is LGHNA and CDR2 is YSLEER. Trimming took 0 bases from V and 13 from J, leaving 13 bases between them. The CDR3 DNA sequence: TGCGCCAGCAGCCAAGAGTTCGGGCGTTACCAGTTCTTC. Its translation is CASSQEFGRYQFF.

There are a few counts of this clonotype. The chain uses TRBV20-1 and TRBJ2-3; 7 nucleotides line up with TRBD2. This CDR3 is built from 14 residues. V trimming: 3 bases; J trimming: 0 bases; junction bases outside the gene matches: 3. Germline V gives CDR1 DFQATT, CDR2 SNEGSKA (reference sequence). DNA of the CDR3: TGCAGTGCTAGCGGGAGGACTAGCACAGATACGCAGTATTTT. Translated: CSASGRTSTDTQYF.

This clonotype has just a few counts. The chain links TRBV20-1 to TRBJ2-7; D call uncertain. The CDR3 is made up of 11 amino acids. In germline, CDR1 is DFQATT, CDR2 SNEGSKA (reference sequence). V gave up 6 bases and J gave up 3 bases, with 9 bases separating them. The CDR3 sequence: CSAAWDYEQYF. CDR3 in DNA: TGCAGTGCCGCATGGGACTACGAGCAGTACTTC.

This clonotype was detected ten times or more. The chain employs TRBV12-3 or TRBV12-4 and TRBJ1-2, with unresolved D. This CDR3 comprises 13 residues. Between the trimmed V and J ends, which lost 3 bases and 7 bases, there was a span of 12 bases. DNA of the CDR3: TGTGCCAGCAGTTTTGGCGCGAGGGCTGGCTACACCTTC. Translation gives CASSFGARAGYTF.

This clonotype was detected a few times. The chain recombines TRBV25-1 with TRBJ1-2; 10 nucleotides match TRBD1. The CDR3 contains 16 residues. After removal of 4 bases from V and 4 bases from J, the junction contained 9 bases not matched to a gene. CDR1 is MGHDK and CDR2 is SYGVNS in the germline V gene. CDR3 DNA sequence: TGTGCCAGCAGTGGGCCCGACAGGGGGCGGTTCTATGGCTACACCTTC. It encodes CASSGPDRGRFYGYTF.

V is TRBV7-9 and J is TRBJ2-1; D is perhaps TRBD2 (6 bases). The germline V and J ends were trimmed by 5 bases and 15 bases, with 14 bases remaining between them. The CDR3 runs 11 residues. Germline lookup yields CDR1 SEHNR and CDR2 FQNEAQ (reference sequence). The CDR3 nucleotides read TGTGCCAGCAGCGTCGCTAGCGTACCGTTCTTC. It encodes CASSVASVPFF.

This clonotype has more than one count but fewer than ten. CDR3 bases: TGTGCCAGCAGCACTGGAAAGCCTATAACAAGCTACACCTTC. Translated: CASSTGKPITSYTF. The V gene is TRBV9, the J gene TRBJ1-2; no firm D call. V lost 4 bases and J 9 bases, leaving 19 bases between the germline ends. The length of the CDR3 is 14 residues. Germline V gene sequence: CDR1 SGDLS, CDR2 YYNGEE.

In this sample, this clonotype turned up a few times. The V gene is TRBV7-2, the J gene TRBJ2-3; 9 bases agree with TRBD2. The length of the CDR3 is 16 residues. Per germline, CDR1 SGHTA and CDR2 FQGNSA. After removal of 1 base from V and 3 bases from J, the junction contained 5 bases not matched to a gene. The CDR3 region is CASSLGGGAKTDTQYF. The CDR3 DNA is TGTGCCAGCAGCTTAGGCGGGGGGGCCAAAACAGATACGCAGTATTTT.

Turning to this clonotype: Without the conserved terminal phenylalanine or tryptophan, this CDR3 likely stems from a read error. J is TRBJ2-7 and V is TRBV4-3; D unresolved. Germline-derived CDR1 and CDR2 are LGHNA and YSLEER. V lost 0 bases and J lost 3, with 9 bases in between. This CDR3 is built from 14 residues. In nucleotides, the CDR3 is TGCGCCAGCAGCCAAGATCCGGGCAACTACGAGCAGTACTGC. Translation: CASSQDPGNYEQYC.

The rearrangement uses TRBV27 and TRBJ1-2, with 8 nucleotides matching TRBD1. The V gene's germline CDR1 is MNHEY and CDR2 SMNVEV (reference sequence). V was pared by 6 bases and J by 8 bases, with 8 bases of the junction left unmatched. The CDR3 runs to 13 residues. CDR3 in DNA: TGTGCCAGCAGCTCTCAGGGGGCAGCAGGCTACACCTTC. Its protein is CASSSQGAAGYTF.

A single count supports this clonotype. This chain uses TRBV4-3 with TRBJ2-4, with D possibly matching TRBD2 (6 bases). This CDR3 spans 15 amino acids. Trimming took off 0 bases at V and 5 bases at J, with 11 bases between the two ends. Germline CDR1 reads LGHNA; CDR2 reads YSLEER. The chain's CDR3 is CASSQDGEVQNIQYF. CDR3 coding DNA: TGCGCCAGCAGCCAAGATGGGGAGGTCCAAAACATTCAGTACTTC.

With regard to this clonotype: The CDR3 ends on some other residue instead of the conserved phenylalanine or tryptophan, so this is likely a read error. The gene calls are TRBV2 and TRBJ2-3; 8 positions match TRBD1. The V gene end was trimmed by 9 bases and the J gene end by 10 bases; junction bases not matched to a gene: 6. Germline values: CDR1 SNHLY, CDR2 FYNNEI. The CDR3 is made up of 11 amino acids. In DNA, the CDR3 is TGTGCCAGTGGACAGGGTCCTGCGCAGTATTGT. It specifies CASGQGPAQYC.

This clonotype was seen a handful of times. J is TRBJ1-2 and V is TRBV5-5; no clear D gene. Trimming stripped 4 bases from V and 3 bases from J, with 16 bases between. The CDR3 length is 15 residues. Germline V gene sequence: CDR1 SGHKS, CDR2 YYEKEE (reference sequence). CDR3 loop: CASSLNPSLDYGYTF. The CDR3 DNA reads as TGTGCCAGCAGCCTCAACCCTTCTCTCGACTATGGCTACACCTTC.

This clonotype was observed a few times. V gene TRBV9 combines with J gene TRBJ2-1, with TRBD2 matching over 13 bases. Germline-derived CDR1 and CDR2 are SGDLS and YYNGEE. The CDR3 totals 15 residues. J gave up 9 bases and V 3 bases, and 6 bases lay outside the gene matches. As DNA, the CDR3 is TGTGCCAGCAGCGAGGGGACTAGCGGGAACCGTGAGCAGTTCTTC. It codes for CASSEGTSGNREQFF.

This clonotype was observed a handful of times. This rearrangement joins TRBV27 to TRBJ1-1, with a weak D call TRBD1 (5 bases). Trimming cost V 2 bases and J 1 base, with 11 bases left between them. The CDR3 extends over 15 amino acids. The germline V gene encodes CDR1 MNHEY and CDR2 SMNVEV (reference sequence). Written as DNA, the CDR3 is TGTGCCAGCAGTTTAGCGGAACAGGCGAACACTGAAGCTTTCTTT. Amino acid sequence: CASSLAEQANTEAFF.

The rearrangement joins TRBV6-2 or TRBV6-3 to TRBJ2-3; the D gene is possibly TRBD1 (5 bases). CDR1 is MNHEY and CDR2 is SVGEGT in the germline V gene. The V end was cut by 6 bases, the J end by 2 bases, with 15 bases between. This CDR3 has 15 residues. For the CDR3, the DNA is TGTGCCAGCAGCCACAGGACCGAGCCCACAGATACGCAGTATTTT. Amino acid sequence: CASSHRTEPTDTQYF.

This clonotype was seen a handful of times. This chain connects TRBV9 to TRBJ1-5; a weak D match, TRBD1 (6 bases). Trimming took off 3 bases at V and 4 bases at J, with 11 bases between the two ends. The germline CDR1 and CDR2 sequences are SGDLS and YYNGEE. This CDR3 has 14 residues. CDR3 bases: TGTGCCAGCAGCGGGGGGCAGGGAAATCAGCCCCAGCATTTT. This sequence encodes CASSGGQGNQPQHF.

In its sample, this clonotype was seen a few times. The chain uses TRBV13 and TRBJ2-1; TRBD2 matches 16 bases. Germline assignment: CDR1 PRHDT and CDR2 FYEKMQ (reference sequence). CDR3 size: 21 residues. Trimming cost V 5 bases and J 9 bases; bases outside gene matches: 22. The CDR3 here is CASSVRTGLAGGHSVFGEQFF. CDR3 DNA sequence: TGTGCCAGCAGCGTACGAACGGGACTAGCGGGAGGGCACTCCGTTTTCGGTGAGCAGTTCTTC.

This sequence joins TRBV25-1 and TRBJ1-3; D call uncertain. Germline CDR1 reads MGHDK; CDR2 reads SYGVNS. The ends were cut back, 4 bases at V and 9 bases at J, with 13 bases in the middle. This CDR3 has 13 residues. The CDR3 region has the DNA TGTGCCAGCAGTGCGAATGGGATTGGCACCATATATTTT. Its protein product is CASSANGIGTIYF.

The chain links TRBV7-2 to TRBJ1-5, with 7 bases aligning to TRBD1. The trim removed 0 bases at V and 6 bases at J, leaving 5 bases unmatched. The CDR3 runs 15 residues. CDR1 and CDR2 (germline): SGHTA, FQGNSA. The CDR3 region is CASSLATGFPQPQHF. The CDR3 bases are TGTGCCAGCAGCTTAGCGACAGGGTTCCCTCAGCCCCAGCATTTT. Full variable domain (rest looked up from reference TRBV7-2 and TRBJ1-5): GAGVSQSPSNKVTEKGKDVELRCDPISGHTALYWYRQSLGQGLEFLIYFQGNSAPDKSGLPSDRFSAERTGGSVSTLTIQRTQQEDSAVYLCASSLATGFPQPQHFGDGTRLSIL.

This clonotype was observed a single time. A much larger clonotype is one base distant, so this may be a read error. The chain has TRBV5-1 and TRBJ2-1; D not certain. Germline assignment: CDR1 SGHRS and CDR2 YFSETQ. The CDR3 totals 13 residues. This chain's CDR3 is CASGFLPYNEQFF. The CDR3 nucleotides read TGCGCCAGCGGCTTTCTCCCTTACAATGAGCAGTTCTTC. Supplemented by reference TRBV5-1 and TRBJ2-1, the full variable domain reads KAGVTQTPRYLIKTRGQQVTLSCSPISGHRSVSWYQQTPGQGLQFLFEYFSETQRNKGNFPGRFSGRQFSNSRSEMNVSTLELGDSALYLCASGFLPYNEQFFGPGTRLTVL.

J is TRBJ1-5 and V is TRBV5-5; D call uncertain. This CDR3 is 15 amino acids long. Between the trimmed V and J ends, which lost 1 base and 3 bases, there was a span of 11 bases. Germline CDR1 reads SGHKS; CDR2 reads YYEKEE (reference sequence). CDR3: CASSLQSAHNQPQHF. DNA for the CDR3: TGTGCCAGCAGCTTGCAGTCCGCGCACAATCAGCCCCAGCATTTT.

Remarks on this clonotype: A read error may produce the germline difference seen at one junction end. The rearrangement links TRBV29-1 to TRBJ2-5, with 8 positions matching TRBD2. The CDR3 is 12 amino acids. The germline gives CDR1 SQVTM, CDR2 ANQGSEA. The CDR3 loop reads CSYGGAGETQYF. CDR3 DNA: TGTAGCTACGGGGGGGCCGGGGAGACCCAGTACTTC. The full variable domain, completed using reference TRBV29-1 and TRBJ2-5, is SAVISQKPSRDICQRGTSLTIQCQVDSQVTMMFWYRQQPGQSLTLIATANQGSEATYESGFVIDKFPISRPNLTFSTLTVSNMSPEDSSIYLCSYGGAGETQYFGPGTRLLVL.

This clonotype showed up just once. The rearrangement links TRBV27 to TRBJ2-4; D might be TRBD1 (5 bases). The tail of the sequence fits TRBJ2-7 better, so the J call may be wrong. The CDR3 spans 14 residues. The germline V gene has CDR1 MNHEY and CDR2 SMNVEV (reference sequence). This CDR3 reads CASSSTAPIYEQYF. DNA for the CDR3: TGTGCCAGCAGTTCGACAGCACCCATCTACGAGCAGTACTTC.

This clonotype was seen repeatedly, ten times or more. The chain combines TRBV20-1 with TRBJ2-5; a weak D match, TRBD2 (6 bases). CDR3 length: 15 residues. Germline V gives CDR1 DFQATT, CDR2 SNEGSKA (reference sequence). Between the trimmed V and J ends, which lost 3 bases and 5 bases, there was a span of 19 bases. Here the CDR3 DNA reads TGCAGTGCTAGCCCTCAGACTATAGGAGGGGAGACCCAGTACTTC. It is translated as CSASPQTIGGETQYF.